Shown below are 5 T cell receptor beta chains from a single sample sequenced in a study of cytomegalovirus exposure and HLA in healthy donors. Primers included in the PCR were 60 Vbeta and 13 Jbeta primers. The repertoire was sequenced with immunoSEQ multiplex PCR; TCRdb's copy has only in-frame clones and lacks some. This table holds 120,000 to 150,000 clones, approximately 79% found once. The sample taken for sequencing was PBMCs. All receptors come from a woman aged 50 to 65 in good health and CMV-seropositive.

The V gene is TRBV7-9, the J gene TRBJ2-7; 7 nucleotides line up with TRBD2. V trimming: 5 bases; J trimming: 6 bases; junction bases outside the gene matches: 10. Germline V gene sequence: CDR1 SEHNR, CDR2 FQNEAQ (reference sequence). The CDR3 length is 14 residues. CDR3 loop: CASSPMGGVGEQYF. The CDR3 DNA reads as TGTGCCAGCAGCCCCATGGGGGGGGTTGGCGAGCAGTACTTC.

The rearrangement joins TRBV9 to TRBJ2-3, with 10 bases aligning to TRBD2. Germline V gene data show CDR1 as SGDLS and CDR2 as YYNGEE. The trim removed 3 bases at V and 5 bases at J, leaving 3 bases unmatched. The CDR3 runs to 14 residues. Here the CDR3 DNA reads TGTGCCAGCAGCGCCCGGACTAGCGGAGATACGCAGTATTTT. It yields the protein CASSARTSGDTQYF.

Only a few counts were recorded for this clone. The CDR3 nucleotides are TGTGCCAGCAGGACAGGGATCACTGAAGCTTTCTTT. Translation: CASRTGITEAFF. V and J are TRBV6-1 and TRBJ1-1; 7 bases align to TRBD1. The CDR3 sequence is 12 residues long. V shed 6 bases and J 4 bases; nucleotides not matched to a gene: 2. Germline V gene sequence: CDR1 MNHNS, CDR2 SASEGT.

The gene calls are TRBV30 and TRBJ1-5; 8 nucleotides align to TRBD1. This CDR3 spans 13 amino acids. Germline assignment: CDR1 GTSNPN and CDR2 SVGIG (reference sequence). V lost 4 bases to trimming and J lost 7 bases; unmatched junction nucleotides: 6. CDR3 DNA sequence: TGTGCCTGGACGGGACAGGAGGACCAGCCCCAGCATTTT. It specifies CAWTGQEDQPQHF.

This clone counts as medium-sized. The genes are TRBV7-9 and TRBJ2-5, with TRBD2 as a possible D gene (5 bases). The V end lost 4 bases, the J end lost 2 bases, and 11 bases lay between the germline ends. The CDR3 covers 14 residues. Germline CDR1 and CDR2: SEHNR and FQNEAQ (reference sequence). As DNA, the CDR3 is TGTGCCAGCAGCTCCCTGAGGGAACAAGAGACCCAGTACTTC. It specifies CASSSLREQETQYF.